The 14 T cell receptor beta chains listed next were all sequenced from one sample in a study of spatial heterogeneity in lung cancer. MiXCR, run by TCRdb on the 5' RACE reads, gives a single entry per CDR3 protein. Of approximately 4,000 distinct CDR3 sequences listed, approximately 15% are singletons. Time point here: sample taken at primary tumor resection. Unsorted whole RNA samples from tumor, nontumor lung or frozen PBMC were sequenced. The sequences come from PBMCs, collected at surgery. The source is a male donor with early-stage non-small cell lung cancer.

By sample share, this clonotype is medium-sized. The chain carries TRBV14 and TRBJ1-1; 8 bases line up with TRBD1. This CDR3 has 15 residues. Germline CDR1 and CDR2: SGHDN and FVKESK. V trimming: 4 bases; J trimming: 4 bases; junction bases outside the gene matches: 8. The CDR3 here is CASSRSQGEGTEAFF. The CDR3 DNA is TGTGCCAGCAGCCGATCACAGGGGGAAGGCACTGAAGCTTTCTTT.

The chain uses TRBV13 and TRBJ2-1, with 9 bases fitting TRBD2. The CDR3 loop spans 17 amino acids. Per germline, CDR1 PRHDT and CDR2 FYEKMQ (reference sequence). Trimming at V came to 4 bases and at J to 3 bases, leaving 10 bases not matched to a gene. CDR3 loop: CASSSGLATLDYNEQFF. CDR3 coding DNA: TGTGCCAGCAGCTCTGGACTAGCGACACTAGACTACAATGAGCAGTTCTTC.

This clonotype was counted many times. Relative to the germline gene, one junction end is altered; a read error may explain this. The chain is built from TRBV5-1 and TRBJ2-5; D remains unclear. Germline V gene sequence: CDR1 SGHRS, CDR2 YFSETQ. The CDR3 spans 18 residues. CDR3 coding DNA: TGCGCCAGCAGTTTGGTGGGCATAGGAGTCGCTATAGAAGAGACCCAGTACTTC. Protein: CASSLVGIGVAIEETQYF.

By share of the sample, this clonotype is medium-sized. The rearrangement joins TRBV5-1 to TRBJ1-5; 7 bases align to TRBD1. The germline V gene has CDR1 SGHRS and CDR2 YFSETQ. J was trimmed by 7 bases and V by 2 bases; bases with no gene match: 6. This CDR3 has 14 amino acids. The CDR3 is CASSFRQGKQPQHF. CDR3 DNA: TGCGCCAGCAGCTTTCGACAGGGTAAACAGCCCCAGCATTTT.

The sample holds many counts of this clonotype. The chain is built from TRBV25-1 and TRBJ2-5, with 8 bases lining up with TRBD1. The CDR3 covers 16 residues. J gave up 1 base and V 3 bases, and 7 bases lay outside the gene matches. Germline values: CDR1 MGHDK, CDR2 SYGVNS. The CDR3 is CASSEDRASAQETQYF. Written as DNA, the CDR3 is TGTGCCAGCAGTGAGGACAGGGCATCGGCCCAAGAGACCCAGTACTTC.

This clonotype has a count of ten or more. V usage is TRBV28 and J usage is TRBJ2-7; D is perhaps TRBD1 or TRBD2 (5 bases each). Germline V gene lookup returns CDR1 MDHEN and CDR2 SYDVKM. The CDR3 extends over 11 amino acids. Trimming took off 2 bases at V and 6 bases at J, with 5 bases between the two ends. The CDR3 is CASSLGGEQYF. The DNA for the CDR3 is TGTGCCAGCAGTTTAGGGGGCGAGCAGTACTTC.

Ten or more counts support this clonotype. The chain joins TRBV18 to TRBJ1-1, with a tentative D call TRBD1 (6 bases). V was trimmed by 3 bases and J by 4 bases, leaving 15 bases between them. The V gene's germline CDR1 is KGHSH and CDR2 LQKENI. The CDR3 sequence is 15 residues long. CDR3 DNA: TGTGCCAGCTCACCCGCGGTCCAGGGGAGCACTGAAGCTTTCTTT. Translation: CASSPAVQGSTEAFF.

This clonotype was seen only a few times. V gene TRBV25-1 combines with J gene TRBJ2-7, with D uncertain. The CDR3 has 9 residues. Trimming removed 10 bases from V and 7 bases from J, with 8 bases in between. Germline CDR1 reads MGHDK; CDR2 reads SYGVNS. The CDR3 loop reads CATATEQYF. CDR3 DNA: TGTGCCACCGCGACAGAGCAGTACTTC.

CDR3 sequence: CASSLGTILSPLHF. The DNA for the CDR3 is TGTGCCAGCAGCTTGGGGACAATCCTTTCACCCCTCCACTTT. The V and J genes are TRBV5-5 and TRBJ1-6; D might be TRBD1 (5 bases). V was pared by 0 bases and J by 9 bases, with 10 bases between. CDR3 length: 14 amino acids. Per germline, CDR1 SGHKS and CDR2 YYEKEE (reference sequence).

In its sample, this clonotype was seen many times. This chain uses TRBV6-6 with TRBJ2-5; D perhaps matches TRBD1 (6 bases). V lost 6 bases and J lost 1, with 12 bases in between. The CDR3 extends over 14 amino acids. Germline V gene lookup returns CDR1 MNHNY and CDR2 SVGAGI (reference sequence). The CDR3 DNA is TGTGCCAGCAGCCACAGGGATCTCCAAGAGACCCAGTACTTC. Its protein is CASSHRDLQETQYF.

In its sample, this clonotype was seen many times. V is TRBV28 and J is TRBJ1-6; 7 bases are shared with TRBD1. This CDR3 is 13 amino acids long. Per germline, CDR1 MDHEN and CDR2 SYDVKM. The trim removed 11 bases at V and 9 bases at J, leaving 10 bases unmatched. CDR3 nucleotide sequence: TGTGCCGGTCGACAGGGAAATTCTTCACCCCTCCACTTT. As protein: CAGRQGNSSPLHF.

This clonotype was seen many times. This rearrangement joins TRBV9 to TRBJ2-3; 7 bases match TRBD1. CDR1 and CDR2 (germline): SGDLS, YYNGEE. CDR3 length: 16 amino acids. V lost 3 bases to trimming and J lost 6 bases; unmatched junction nucleotides: 13. CDR3 coding DNA: TGTGCCAGCAGCGCCAGACAGGGTCATGGGCCTGATACGCAGTATTTT. Translated: CASSARQGHGPDTQYF.

Many counts were recorded for this clonotype. The J gene is TRBJ2-2, the V gene TRBV7-2; 8 bases agree with TRBD1. V trimming: 2 bases; J trimming: 1 base; junction bases outside the gene matches: 12. Germline V CDR1 and CDR2: SGHTA, FQGNSA. The CDR3 consists of 19 residues. The CDR3 DNA is TGTGCCAGCAGCTTAAACACAGTCAGGGGGCCAAAGAACACCGGGGAGCTGTTTTTT. Its protein product is CASSLNTVRGPKNTGELFF.

This clonotype was seen at least ten times. The CDR3 loop reads CASSPGLAGVGHTGELFF. DNA of the CDR3: TGCGCCAGCAGCCCGGGACTAGCGGGAGTCGGGCACACCGGGGAGCTGTTTTTT. The rearrangement links TRBV4-3 to TRBJ2-2; 14 bases align to TRBD2. V lost 4 bases to trimming and J lost 3 bases; unmatched junction nucleotides: 7. The CDR3 runs to 18 residues. The germline gives CDR1 LGHNA, CDR2 YSLEER.